The 7 T cell receptor beta chains in this list originate from one sample, sequenced in a study of blood T cell repertoires in COVID-19. The assay was immunoSEQ multiplex PCR, and TCRdb's table has in-frame clones only and misses some. The sample records around 150,000 clones, almost 80% being singletons. Sequencing was performed on peripheral blood. Source of these receptors: a man in his fifties or sixties who had recovered from COVID-19.

V gene TRBV18 combines with J gene TRBJ1-2; 7 bases line up with TRBD1. The CDR3 covers 14 residues. Germline CDR1 reads KGHSH; CDR2 reads LQKENI. V was pared by 3 bases and J by 8 bases, with 9 bases of the junction left unmatched. This CDR3 reads CASSPRDSPLGYTF. In nucleotides, the CDR3 is TGTGCCAGCTCACCCAGGGACAGCCCTCTGGGCTACACCTTC.

The chain recombines TRBV19 with TRBJ1-4; D is uncertain. Trimming took off 3 bases at V and 0 bases at J, with 5 bases between the two ends. The CDR3 loop spans 14 amino acids. Germline CDR1 and CDR2: LNHDA and SQIVND (reference sequence). CDR3 bases: TGTGCCAGTAGTATCGGGGCAACTAATGAAAAACTGTTTTTT. Encoded protein: CASSIGATNEKLFF.

The rearrangement joins TRBV28 to TRBJ1-5, with D possibly TRBD1 on 6 matching bases. Trimming took 8 bases from V and 11 from J, leaving 19 bases between them. The germline gives CDR1 MDHEN, CDR2 SYDVKM. The CDR3 loop spans 13 amino acids. The CDR3 here is CASLTGLGMAQHF. In DNA, the CDR3 is TGTGCCAGCTTGACAGGACTAGGGATGGCCCAGCATTTT.

The rearrangement links TRBV6-1 to TRBJ2-2, with TRBD1 matching 10 bases. The germline CDR1 and CDR2 sequences are MNHNS and SASEGT. CDR3 length: 18 amino acids. V gave up 2 bases and J gave up 1 base; unmatched junction bases: 7. Here the CDR3 reads CASSERRGQGRNTGELFF. The CDR3 DNA reads as TGTGCCAGCAGTGAACGTCGGGGACAGGGGCGGAACACCGGGGAGCTGTTTTTT.

J is TRBJ1-3 and V is TRBV28; 7 bases fit TRBD1. Trimming removed 6 bases from V and 0 bases from J; junction bases left unmatched: 8. Per germline, CDR1 MDHEN and CDR2 SYDVKM. The length of the CDR3 is 16 residues. The CDR3 region is CASSSGTVTSGNTIYF. The CDR3 DNA reads TGTGCCAGCAGCTCAGGGACAGTCACCTCTGGAAACACCATATATTTT.

CDR3 bases: TGTGCCAGCAGCTCTTACCGGGAGTCCTACGAGCAGTACTTC. Its protein is CASSSYRESYEQYF. The V gene is TRBV5-5, the J gene TRBJ2-7; D might be TRBD2 (6 bases). The CDR3 has 14 amino acids. CDR1 and CDR2 (germline): SGHKS, YYEKEE (reference sequence). V lost 3 bases, J lost 1 base, and 11 bases lay in between.

This clone was found a few times. This chain uses TRBV7-2 with TRBJ1-3, with D possibly matching TRBD1 (6 bases). V gave up 1 base and J gave up 3 bases, with 10 bases separating them. Germline CDR1 and CDR2: SGHTA and FQGNSA. This CDR3 is built from 15 residues. CDR3 DNA sequence: TGTGCCAGCAGCTTAGGGGGGCAAGTTGGAAACACCATATATTTT. Its translation: CASSLGGQVGNTIYF.